The following is a T cell receptor (beta chain) sequence with its context. CDR1 and CDR2 from the germline V gene are SNHLY and FYNNEI. V lost 3 bases and J lost 3; bases outside the gene matches: 2. The CDR3 has 14 amino acids. This entry comes from a study of cytomegalovirus exposure and HLA in healthy donors. Study background: Most genotyped donors, around 78% of more than 300, had Caucasian-associated genetic ancestry.

The PCR ran on 60 Vbeta and 13 Jbeta primers. The method was immunoSEQ multiplex PCR; TCRdb's version includes in-frame clones alone and lacks a portion of them. The data show about 140,000 clones, about 83% seen once. The chain uses TRBV2 and TRBJ1-1; 9 nucleotides agree with TRBD1. What was sequenced was PBMCs. This TCR derives from a woman in her 30s in good health and CMV-seronegative. The CDR3 bases are TGTGCCAGCAGTGACGGACAGGGGCACACTGAAGCTTTCTTT. It is translated as CASSDGQGHTEAFF.